A selection of T cell receptor beta chains follows, all from one sample in a study of blood T cell repertoires in COVID-19. Some clones are missing from TCRdb's copy, which holds only in-frame ones; the method was immunoSEQ multiplex PCR. The sample holds a few hundred thousand clones, 70% to 90% seen once. The sample consisted of PBMCs or T cells enriched from blood (not recorded which). These receptors were obtained from a man aged 40-55 years in a cohort exposed to, infected with or recovered from COVID-19 (not recorded which). CDR3s include the opening cysteine and the closing phenylalanine or tryptophan. D genes are given only for firm matches. Only part of the rows carry a size: once, few, many, or a class if the clone is expanded.

D: NA
size: NA
J: TRBJ2-2
V: TRBV28
DNA: TGTGCCAGCATCTCAGGCGGGGAGCACACCGGGGAGCTGTTTTTT
CDR3: CASISGGEHTGELFF

D: TRBD2
size: once
J: TRBJ2-1
V: TRBV4-2
DNA: TGTGCCAGCAGCCAAGTCATAGCGGGAGGATCTGGGACCTACAATGAGCAGTTCTTC
CDR3: CASSQVIAGGSGTYNEQFF

D: NA
size: NA
J: TRBJ2-5
V: TRBV10-3
DNA: TGTGCCTCGGGGGAACAGAGAGAGACCCAGTACTTC
CDR3: CASGEQRETQYF

D: NA
size: NA
J: TRBJ2-7
V: TRBV7-9
DNA: TGTGCCAGCAGCTTAGAAAGGAGATACGAGCAGTACTTC
CDR3: CASSLERRYEQYF

D: NA
size: NA
J: TRBJ2-1
V: TRBV5-1
DNA: TGCGCCAGCAGCGGAACCTCTAGTCTAAGAAATGAGCAGTTCTTC
CDR3: CASSGTSSLRNEQFF

D: TRBD1
size: once
J: TRBJ2-3
V: TRBV27
DNA: TGTGCCAGCAGTTTAAGGGCCCAGGGGGCGACCCGGGATACGCAGTATTTT
CDR3: CASSLRAQGATRDTQYF

D: NA
size: NA
J: TRBJ2-7
V: TRBV19
DNA: TGTGCCAGTACCAGAGATACCAAGCGAGAGCAGTACTTC
CDR3: CASTRDTKREQYF

D: NA
size: once
J: TRBJ1-2
V: TRBV5-6
DNA: TGTGCCAGCAGCTTATTTGAGGGCTACACCTTC
CDR3: CASSLFEGYTF

D: NA
size: many
J: TRBJ2-6
V: TRBV6-2/TRBV6-3
DNA: TGTGCCAGCAGTTATGTGAGCTCTGGGGCCAACGTCCTGACTTTC
CDR3: CASSYVSSGANVLTF

D: NA
size: NA
J: TRBJ1-2
V: TRBV5-8
DNA: TGTGCCAGCAGCTTCCAGGTTTCTAACTATGGCTACACCTTC
CDR3: CASSFQVSNYGYTF

D: TRBD2
size: NA
J: TRBJ2-1
V: TRBV18
DNA: TGTGCCAGCTCGCAATCTAGCGGGAGGCGCAATGAGCAGTTCTTC
CDR3: CASSQSSGRRNEQFF

D: TRBD1
size: NA
J: TRBJ1-5
V: TRBV6-2/TRBV6-3
DNA: TGTGCCAGCAGTTACGAAGTTGGGACAGGGAACAATCAGCCCCAGCATTTT
CDR3: CASSYEVGTGNNQPQHF

D: TRBD1
size: few
J: TRBJ1-1
V: TRBV5-4
DNA: TGTGCCAGCACCCCGACCCAGACAGGGGGCGCGAGGACTGAAGCTTTCTTT
CDR3: CASTPTQTGGARTEAFF

D: TRBD1
size: NA
J: TRBJ1-1
V: TRBV10-3
DNA: TGTGCCATCAGTCAGGGGTATCACAGGGGAGGCACTGAAGCTTTCTTT
CDR3: CAISQGYHRGGTEAFF

D: NA
size: NA
J: TRBJ2-1
V: TRBV7-2
DNA: TGTGCCAGCAGCTTATACGGGAGCAATGAGCAGTTCTTC
CDR3: CASSLYGSNEQFF

D: TRBD1
size: NA
J: TRBJ1-2
V: TRBV6-5
DNA: TGTGCCAGCAGTTACTCGGGACAGGGGGCGTACTACACCTTC
CDR3: CASSYSGQGAYYTF

D: TRBD1
size: NA
J: TRBJ2-6
V: TRBV6-5
DNA: TGTGCCAGCAGTACAGGGGAATCTGGGGCCAACGTCCTGACTTTC
CDR3: CASSTGESGANVLTF

D: TRBD1
size: NA
J: TRBJ1-3
V: TRBV6-6
DNA: TGTGCCAGCAGAGGACAGGGATTCTCTGGAAACACCATATATTTT
CDR3: CASRGQGFSGNTIYF

D: TRBD2
size: NA
J: TRBJ2-1
V: TRBV11-2
DNA: TGTGCCAGCAGTCTCGACAGGACTAGCGGGAGGGGGACATACAATGAGCAGTTCTTC
CDR3: CASSLDRTSGRGTYNEQFF

D: TRBD2
size: NA
J: TRBJ2-2
V: TRBV30
DNA: TGTGCCTGGAGCCTGGCGGGGGAGAACACCGGGGAGCTGTTTTTT
CDR3: CAWSLAGENTGELFF

D: TRBD1
size: NA
J: TRBJ2-3
V: TRBV7-2
DNA: TGTGCCAGCAGCCGCGGACAGGGTTGGGATACGCAGTATTTT
CDR3: CASSRGQGWDTQYF

D: NA
size: few
J: TRBJ2-7
V: TRBV25-1
DNA: TGTGCCAGCAGTGAAATTGGCAGTACCTACGAGCAGTACTTC
CDR3: CASSEIGSTYEQYF

D: NA
size: NA
J: TRBJ2-1
V: TRBV11-2
DNA: TGTGCCAGCAGCTTAGATCGAGGGGGTAAGTTCTTC
CDR3: CASSLDRGGKFF

D: TRBD1
size: NA
J: TRBJ1-1
V: TRBV7-6
DNA: TGTGCCAGCAGCCCAGGGGGCTCGAACACTGAAGCTTTCTTT
CDR3: CASSPGGSNTEAFF

D: TRBD2
size: NA
J: TRBJ2-7
V: TRBV3-1/TRBV3-2
DNA: TGTGCCAGCAGCCGTCGGGGGGTTGAGCAGTACTTC
CDR3: CASSRRGVEQYF

D: NA
size: NA
J: TRBJ2-1
V: TRBV14
DNA: TGTGCCAGCAGCCAAGGGGGTGTGGGAGACCTCTATGAGCAGTTCTTC
CDR3: CASSQGGVGDLYEQFF

D: NA
size: NA
J: TRBJ1-4
V: TRBV27
DNA: TGTGCCAGCAGTTTGAATCAGGGGAGAGGCGAAAAACTGTTTTTT
CDR3: CASSLNQGRGEKLFF

D: NA
size: NA
J: TRBJ1-4
V: TRBV5-1
DNA: TGCGCCAGCAGCAAAAGAGGACAGACAAGCACAACTAATGAAAAACTGTTTTTT
CDR3: CASSKRGQTSTTNEKLFF

D: NA
size: NA
J: TRBJ2-3
V: TRBV5-1
DNA: TGCGCCAGCAGCCCCTTGCTAGCCACAGATACGCAGTATTTT
CDR3: CASSPLLATDTQYF

D: TRBD2
size: NA
J: TRBJ2-1
V: TRBV7-9
DNA: TGTGCCAGCAGCTTAAGCGGGGGCGCGCAGTTCTTC
CDR3: CASSLSGGAQFF

D: NA
size: NA
J: TRBJ2-1
V: TRBV5-1
DNA: TGCGCCAGCAGCTTGGAAGGAGTTTACAATGAGCAGTTCTTC
CDR3: CASSLEGVYNEQFF

D: NA
size: NA
J: TRBJ1-2
V: TRBV12-5
DNA: TGTGCTAGTGGTTTGAATGCAGGGTATGACGGCTACACCTTC
CDR3: CASGLNAGYDGYTF

D: TRBD2
size: once
J: TRBJ2-1
V: TRBV28
DNA: TGTGCCAGCAGTCACCCGACTAGCGGGCACGCCTACAATGAGCAGTTCTTC
CDR3: CASSHPTSGHAYNEQFF

D: NA
size: NA
J: TRBJ1-1
V: TRBV7-2
DNA: TGTGCCAGTCGCCAGGGAGGGATTGGCACTGAAGCTTTCTTT
CDR3: CASRQGGIGTEAFF

D: TRBD2
size: once
J: TRBJ2-1
V: TRBV10-3
DNA: TGTGCCATCAGGAAAGGAGCGGGGGACAATGAGCAGTTCTTC
CDR3: CAIRKGAGDNEQFF

D: TRBD1
size: once
J: TRBJ2-1
V: TRBV6-5
DNA: TGTGCCAGCAGTCCCCGGGACAGGGGGTACGATGAGCAGTTCTTC
CDR3: CASSPRDRGYDEQFF

D: NA
size: NA
J: TRBJ1-1
V: TRBV2
DNA: TGTGCCAGCAGTGAACGGATGAGGGGGGGTACTTTCTTT
CDR3: CASSERMRGGTFF

D: TRBD2
size: NA
J: TRBJ2-1
V: TRBV28
DNA: TGTGCCAGCAGTTTAAGGGTAGCGGGAGCGGGCAATGAGCAGTTCTTC
CDR3: CASSLRVAGAGNEQFF

D: TRBD2
size: once
J: TRBJ2-7
V: TRBV5-4
DNA: TGTGCCAGCAGCCGCGGGGGGGGCGGGAGACCCAACGAGCAGTACTTC
CDR3: CASSRGGGGRPNEQYF

D: TRBD1
size: NA
J: TRBJ2-5
V: TRBV11-1
DNA: TGTGCCAGCAGCCCAGAGACAGGGACGGAGACCCAGTACTTC
CDR3: CASSPETGTETQYF

D: TRBD1
size: NA
J: TRBJ2-3
V: TRBV7-7
DNA: TGTGCCAGCAGCTCGGGACAGGGGGCAGGAGATACGCAGTATTTT
CDR3: CASSSGQGAGDTQYF

D: NA
size: NA
J: TRBJ2-1
V: TRBV12-5
DNA: TGTGCTAGTGGTATAGCGAGGCAGTTCTTC
CDR3: CASGIARQFF